This TCR beta chain was found in a study of T cell repertoires in cytomegalovirus infection. Whole-study findings and limits: CMV-specific TCR beta clonotypes restricted by HLA-C dominated the ex vivo response.

TCRdb passed the reads through MiXCR, listing each CDR3 protein once. This sample has roughly 500,000 distinct CDR3 sequences, with around a third found just once. This clonotype was detected ten times or more. The antigen remains undetermined. V dropped 2 bases and J dropped 0 bases, with 18 bases sitting between them. Germline values: CDR1 SGHTA, CDR2 FQGNSA. The CDR3 is 18 residues long. The sequence came from a human donor in good health (CMV status not recorded). Some clones in this sample may be carry-over from other donors' samples. This chain joins TRBV7-2 and TRBJ2-3, with a tentative D call TRBD2 (6 bases). The material was cultured PBMCs, obtained from culture after CMV antigen stimulation. CDR3 amino acids: CASSLPAGQAYSTDTQYF. The CDR3 DNA sequence: TGTGCCAGCAGCTTACCAGCGGGTCAAGCCTATAGCACAGATACGCAGTATTTT.